The present T cell receptor (beta chain) was sequenced within a study of CD4+ T cells in melanoma. Findings of the study overall: A reported correlation linked neoantigen-specific CD4+ T cells to CD8+, macrophage and B cell function. Neoantigen-specific CD4+ T cells in melanoma reportedly had diverse differentiation states.

In the case of this clone: Antigen specificity is unknown.

Clones were read by immunoSEQ multiplex PCR, and TCRdb kept only the in-frame ones, dropping some. The sample holds some 14,000 clones, around 80% seen once. The sequence was obtained from a human donor with melanoma. Sequencing used cells from a culture (not recorded whether cultured in vitro).

The CDR3 DNA sequence: TGTGCCAGCTCACCAGGGACAGGGGGTGACGAGCAGTACTTC. Its translation is CASSPGTGGDEQYF. The rearrangement joins TRBV18 to TRBJ2-7; 11 bases align to TRBD1. CDR3 length equals 14 residues. Trimming at V came to 2 bases and at J to 5 bases, leaving 2 bases not matched to a gene. The germline gives CDR1 KGHSH, CDR2 LQKENI.